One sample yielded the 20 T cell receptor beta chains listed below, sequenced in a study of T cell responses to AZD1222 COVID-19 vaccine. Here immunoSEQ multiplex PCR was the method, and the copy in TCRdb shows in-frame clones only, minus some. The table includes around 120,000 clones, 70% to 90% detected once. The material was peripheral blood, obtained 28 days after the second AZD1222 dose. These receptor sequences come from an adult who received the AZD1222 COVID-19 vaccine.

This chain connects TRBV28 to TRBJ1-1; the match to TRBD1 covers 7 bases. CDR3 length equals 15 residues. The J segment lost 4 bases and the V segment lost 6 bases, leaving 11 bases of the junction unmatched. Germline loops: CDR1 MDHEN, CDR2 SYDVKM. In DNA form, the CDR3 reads TGTGCCAGCAGCCCTTCACAGGGGCTAGGCACTGAAGCTTTCTTT. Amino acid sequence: CASSPSQGLGTEAFF.

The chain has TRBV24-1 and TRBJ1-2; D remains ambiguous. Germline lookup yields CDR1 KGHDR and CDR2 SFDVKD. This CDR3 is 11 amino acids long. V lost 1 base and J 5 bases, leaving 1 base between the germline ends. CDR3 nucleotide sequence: TGTGCCACCAGTGATTTATATGGCTACACCTTC. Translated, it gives CATSDLYGYTF.

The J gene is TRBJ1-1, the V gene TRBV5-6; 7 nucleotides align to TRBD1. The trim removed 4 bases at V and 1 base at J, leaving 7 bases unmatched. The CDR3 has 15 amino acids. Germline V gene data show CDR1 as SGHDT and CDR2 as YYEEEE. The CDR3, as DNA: TGTGCCAGCAGCCGGCGGACAGGATGGAACACTGAAGCTTTCTTT. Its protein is CASSRRTGWNTEAFF.

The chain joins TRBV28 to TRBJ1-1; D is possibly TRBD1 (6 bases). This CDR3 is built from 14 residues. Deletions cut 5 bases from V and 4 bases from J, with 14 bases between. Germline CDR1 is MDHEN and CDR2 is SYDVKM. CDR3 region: CASSRTDRTTEAFF. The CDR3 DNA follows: TGTGCCAGCAGTAGGACCGACAGGACCACTGAAGCTTTCTTT.

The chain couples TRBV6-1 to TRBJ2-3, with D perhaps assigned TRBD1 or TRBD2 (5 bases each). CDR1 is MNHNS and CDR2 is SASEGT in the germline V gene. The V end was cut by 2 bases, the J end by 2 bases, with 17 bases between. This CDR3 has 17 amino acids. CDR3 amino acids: CASSELTSGGTTDTQYF. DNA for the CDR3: TGTGCCAGCAGTGAACTGACATCTGGGGGTACCACAGATACGCAGTATTTT.

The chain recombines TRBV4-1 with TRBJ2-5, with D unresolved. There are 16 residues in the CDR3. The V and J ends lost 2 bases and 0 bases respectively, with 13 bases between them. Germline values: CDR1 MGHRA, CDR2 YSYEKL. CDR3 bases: TGCGCCAGCAGCCAAATAGGACGGCAGAACCAAGAGACCCAGTACTTC. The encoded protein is CASSQIGRQNQETQYF.

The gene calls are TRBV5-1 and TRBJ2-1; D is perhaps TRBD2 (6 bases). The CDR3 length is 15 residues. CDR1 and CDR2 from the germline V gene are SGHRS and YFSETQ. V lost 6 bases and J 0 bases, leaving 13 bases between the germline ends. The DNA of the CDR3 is TGCGCCAGCATGGAGGGTTGGAGCTCCTACAATGAGCAGTTCTTC. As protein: CASMEGWSSYNEQFF.

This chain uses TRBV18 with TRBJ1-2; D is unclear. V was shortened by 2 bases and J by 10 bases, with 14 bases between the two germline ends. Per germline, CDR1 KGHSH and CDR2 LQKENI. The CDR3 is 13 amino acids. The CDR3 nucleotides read TGTGCCAGCTCACCAGTGGCGATAAGTGACTACACCTTC. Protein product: CASSPVAISDYTF.

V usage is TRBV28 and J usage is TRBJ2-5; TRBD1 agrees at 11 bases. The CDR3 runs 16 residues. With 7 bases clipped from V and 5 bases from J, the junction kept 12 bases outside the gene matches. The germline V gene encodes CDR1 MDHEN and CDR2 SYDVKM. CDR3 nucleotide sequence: TGTGCCAGCACCCTAAGGACAGGGGGCTATATGGAGACCCAGTACTTC. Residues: CASTLRTGGYMETQYF.

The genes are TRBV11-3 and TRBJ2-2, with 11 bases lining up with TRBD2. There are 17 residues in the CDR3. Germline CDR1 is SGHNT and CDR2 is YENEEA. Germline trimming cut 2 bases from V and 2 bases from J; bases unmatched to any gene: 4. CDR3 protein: CASSLTSGRLNTGELFF. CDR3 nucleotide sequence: TGTGCCAGCAGCTTAACTAGCGGGAGACTTAACACCGGGGAGCTGTTTTTT.

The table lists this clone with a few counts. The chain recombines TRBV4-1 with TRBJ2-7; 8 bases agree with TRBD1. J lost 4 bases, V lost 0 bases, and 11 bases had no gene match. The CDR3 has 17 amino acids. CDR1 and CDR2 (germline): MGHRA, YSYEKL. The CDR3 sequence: CASSQDFPGQAYYEQYF. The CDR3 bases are TGCGCCAGCAGCCAAGATTTCCCGGGACAGGCATATTACGAGCAGTACTTC.

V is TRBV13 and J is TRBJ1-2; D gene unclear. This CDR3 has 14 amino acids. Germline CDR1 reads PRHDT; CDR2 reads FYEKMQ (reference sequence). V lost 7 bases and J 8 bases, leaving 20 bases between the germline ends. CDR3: CASTPSRDLTGYTF. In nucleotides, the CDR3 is TGTGCCAGCACCCCATCCCGTGATCTGACCGGCTACACCTTC.

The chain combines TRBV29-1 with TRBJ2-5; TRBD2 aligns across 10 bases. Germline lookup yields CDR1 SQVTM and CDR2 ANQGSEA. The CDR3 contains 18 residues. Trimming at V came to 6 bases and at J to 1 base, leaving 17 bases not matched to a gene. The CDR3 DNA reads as TGCAGCGTGTCGAGGTTGGCTAGCGGGAGAGGGGTCCAAGAGACCCAGTACTTC. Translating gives CSVSRLASGRGVQETQYF.

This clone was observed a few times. The CDR3 coding sequence is TGTGCCAGTAGTATAGCCAAGCGTACGTGGAACAATGAGCAGTTCTTC. This sequence encodes CASSIAKRTWNNEQFF. The chain employs TRBV19 and TRBJ2-1; D gene ambiguous. V gave up 1 base and J gave up 5 bases, with 15 bases separating them. The CDR3 sequence is 16 residues long. Germline CDR1 reads LNHDA; CDR2 reads SQIVND (reference sequence).

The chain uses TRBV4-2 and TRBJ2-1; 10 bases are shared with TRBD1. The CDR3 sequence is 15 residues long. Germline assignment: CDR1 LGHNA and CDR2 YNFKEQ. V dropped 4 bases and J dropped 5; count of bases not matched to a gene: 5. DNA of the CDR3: TGTGCCAGCAGCCGGGGACAGGGGCCTAACAATGAGCAGTTCTTC. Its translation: CASSRGQGPNNEQFF.

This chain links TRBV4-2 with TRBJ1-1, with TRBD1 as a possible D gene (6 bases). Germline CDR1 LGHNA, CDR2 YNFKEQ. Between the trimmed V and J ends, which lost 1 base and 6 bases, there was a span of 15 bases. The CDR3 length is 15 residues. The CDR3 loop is CASSQGEGGRPEAFF. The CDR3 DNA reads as TGTGCCAGCAGCCAAGGCGAGGGGGGTCGGCCTGAAGCTTTCTTT.

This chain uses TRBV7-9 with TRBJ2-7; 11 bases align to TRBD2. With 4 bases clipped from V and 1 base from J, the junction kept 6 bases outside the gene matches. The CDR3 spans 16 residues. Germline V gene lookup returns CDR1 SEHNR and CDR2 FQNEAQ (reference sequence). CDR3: CASSSLTSGKSYEQYF. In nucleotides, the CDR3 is TGTGCCAGCAGCTCCCTGACTAGCGGGAAGTCCTACGAGCAGTACTTC.

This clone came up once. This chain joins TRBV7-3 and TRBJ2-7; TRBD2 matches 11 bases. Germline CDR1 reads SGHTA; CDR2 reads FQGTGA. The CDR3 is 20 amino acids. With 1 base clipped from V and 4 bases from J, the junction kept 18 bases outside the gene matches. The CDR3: CASSLILEGSGRAGGYEQYF. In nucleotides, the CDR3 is TGTGCCAGCAGCTTAATCCTCGAGGGTAGCGGGAGGGCCGGGGGTTACGAGCAGTACTTC. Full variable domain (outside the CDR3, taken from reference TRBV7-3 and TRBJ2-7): GAGVSQTPSNKVTEKGKYVELRCDPISGHTALYWYRQSLGQGPEFLIYFQGTGAADDSGLPNDRFFAVRPEGSVSTLKIQRTERGDSAVYLCASSLILEGSGRAGGYEQYFGPGTRLTVT.

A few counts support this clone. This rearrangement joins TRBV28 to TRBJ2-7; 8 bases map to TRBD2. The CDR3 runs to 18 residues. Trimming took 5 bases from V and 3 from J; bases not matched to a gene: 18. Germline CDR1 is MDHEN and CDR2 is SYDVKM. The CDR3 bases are TGTGCCAGCAGTCCTAGCTTTAGCGGGGACTGGCTCATCTACGAGCAGTACTTC. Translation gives CASSPSFSGDWLIYEQYF.

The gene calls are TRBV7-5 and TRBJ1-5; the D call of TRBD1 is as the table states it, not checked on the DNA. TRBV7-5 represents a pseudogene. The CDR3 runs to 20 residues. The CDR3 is CVRSLRDTHSSGACNQPQHF. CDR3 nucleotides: TGTGTCAGAAGCTTACGTGACACGCACTCTTCAGGGGCTTGCAATCAGCCCCAGCATTTT.